This T cell receptor beta chain originates from a study of brain T cells in children with intractable seizures. The sample's time point: blood from clinic visit 5 months post-surgery; TSC patient then seizure free. Sequencing was limited to surgery cases with top T cell transcript signatures in brain tissue. Details on this clone: Antigen unknown.

The table came from immunoSEQ multiplex PCR; TCRdb's copy has only in-frame clones and leaves some out. Of about 340,000 clones listed, 93% are singletons. CDR1 and CDR2 from the germline V gene are SGHDN and FVKESK. Trimming took off 2 bases at V and 9 bases at J, with 14 bases between the two ends. The CDR3 length is 14 residues. Study results and limitations: HCMV serostatus was not known, and viral specificity came from CDR3 similarity only. Pre-surgery blood may have been undersampled, hiding some clones.

The sequences come from peripheral blood, collected more than 4 months after surgery. The source is a boy less than two years old with tuberous sclerosis and intractable seizures. This rearrangement joins TRBV14 to TRBJ2-1, with D possibly being TRBD1 or TRBD2 (6 bases each). The chain's CDR3 is CASSQWSGDTEQFF. In DNA form, the CDR3 reads TGTGCCAGCAGCCAATGGTCGGGGGACACTGAGCAGTTCTTC.